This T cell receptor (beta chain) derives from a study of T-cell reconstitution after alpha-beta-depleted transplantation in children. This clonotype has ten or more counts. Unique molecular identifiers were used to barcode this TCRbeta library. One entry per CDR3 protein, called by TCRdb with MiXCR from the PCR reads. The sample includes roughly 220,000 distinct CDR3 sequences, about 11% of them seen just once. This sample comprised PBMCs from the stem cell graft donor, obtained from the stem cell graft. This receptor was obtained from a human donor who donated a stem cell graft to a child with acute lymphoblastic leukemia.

CDR3 nucleotides: TGTGCCAGCAGTGCGACAGGCCTTAATGAAAAACTGTTTTTT. Amino acid sequence: CASSATGLNEKLFF. J is TRBJ1-4 and V is TRBV6-1; D might be TRBD1 (6 bases). V was pared by 4 bases and J by 4 bases, with 10 bases between. Germline values: CDR1 MNHNS, CDR2 SASEGT. This CDR3 is built from 14 residues.